Shown below are 22 T cell receptor beta chains from a single sample sequenced in a study of cytomegalovirus exposure and HLA in healthy donors. Vbeta (60) and Jbeta (13) primers were used in the PCR. Generated by immunoSEQ multiplex PCR, the TCRdb table keeps only in-frame clones and is missing some. This sample has 310,000 or so clones, with over 85% found just once. Material: PBMCs. Receptors were obtained from a woman between 18 and 29 years old in good health and CMV-seronegative.

A word on this clone: An end of the junction differs from the germline gene, which may be a read error. The chain carries TRBV27 and TRBJ1-2; D is possibly TRBD1 (5 bases). CDR1 MNHEY and CDR2 SMNVEV come from the germline V gene (reference sequence). The CDR3 covers 13 residues. The CDR3: CASSLRPFDRTHF. The CDR3 coding sequence is TGTGCCAGCAGTCTCCGCCCCTTCGACAGAACTCACTTC.

The rearrangement uses TRBV30 and TRBJ2-7; 8 bases fit TRBD1. V lost 5 bases to trimming and J lost 1 base; unmatched junction nucleotides: 10. Germline loops: CDR1 GTSNPN, CDR2 SVGIG (reference sequence). The CDR3 totals 15 residues. The CDR3 region has the DNA TGTGCCTGGGTTGGCTCGAGACAGGGGTCCTACGAGCAGTACTTC. Its translation: CAWVGSRQGSYEQYF. Looking up the rest from reference TRBV30 and TRBJ2-7 gives the full variable domain: SQTIHQWPATLVQPVGSPLSLECTVEGTSNPNLYWYRQAAGRGLQLLFYSVGIGQISSEVPQNLSASRPQDRQFILSSKKLLLSDSGFYLCAWVGSRQGSYEQYFGPGTRLTVT.

This chain links TRBV5-8 with TRBJ1-5; D call uncertain. CDR3 length equals 14 residues. The V gene lost 1 base and the J gene lost 5 bases, with 10 bases spanning the gap. Per the germline V gene, CDR1 is SGHTS and CDR2 is YDEGEE. Written as DNA, the CDR3 is TGTGCCAGCAGCTTGTACCGAGGGTATCAGCCCCAGCATTTT. Translated: CASSLYRGYQPQHF.

The chain links TRBV30 to TRBJ1-2; no reliable D call. Trimming removed 1 base at V and 5 bases at J, with 11 bases between. This CDR3 spans 13 amino acids. Germline CDR1 and CDR2: GTSNPN and SVGIG (reference sequence). This CDR3 reads CAWSDSAIYGYTF. The CDR3 region has the DNA TGTGCCTGGAGTGACAGTGCAATTTATGGCTACACCTTC.

The rearrangement uses TRBV5-1 and TRBJ2-3, with 11 bases lining up with TRBD1. Germline V CDR1 and CDR2: SGHRS, YFSETQ. The V and J ends lost 4 bases and 4 bases, in that order; junction bases with no gene match: 5. This CDR3 has 15 amino acids. CDR3 in DNA: TGCGCCAGCAGCCGAGGGACAGGGGGGGCAGATACGCAGTATTTT. Protein sequence: CASSRGTGGADTQYF.

This chain connects TRBV7-2 to TRBJ2-1; 7 nucleotides align to TRBD2. Trimming took 0 bases from V and 3 from J; bases not matched to a gene: 5. The CDR3 extends over 16 amino acids. The V gene's germline CDR1 is SGHTA and CDR2 FQGNSA. The CDR3 here is CASSLALAASYNEQFF. For the CDR3, the DNA is TGTGCCAGCAGCTTAGCCCTAGCGGCTAGCTACAATGAGCAGTTCTTC.

This clone was recorded only once. The V gene is TRBV7-9, the J gene TRBJ2-1; 8 bases agree with TRBD2. The germline gives CDR1 SEHNR, CDR2 FQNEAQ (reference sequence). This CDR3 has 15 amino acids. V shed 5 bases and J 5 bases; nucleotides not matched to a gene: 8. CDR3 residues: CASSHQRGSDNEQFF. Here the CDR3 DNA reads TGTGCCAGCAGCCACCAGCGGGGGAGCGACAATGAGCAGTTCTTC.

The rearrangement uses TRBV11-2 and TRBJ2-1; no clear D. The CDR3 consists of 14 residues. The V and J ends lost 5 bases and 7 bases respectively, with 15 bases between them. CDR1 SGHAT and CDR2 FQNNGV come from the germline V gene. CDR3 nucleotides: TGTGCCAGCAGCGAAGTTTTCCAGGTTAATGAGCAGTTCTTC. As protein: CASSEVFQVNEQFF.

The chain is built from TRBV7-2 and TRBJ2-1; 8 nucleotides align to TRBD1. CDR1 and CDR2 (germline): SGHTA, FQGNSA. The CDR3 extends over 15 amino acids. V gave up 3 bases and J gave up 7 bases; unmatched junction bases: 8. The CDR3 sequence is CASSFYGQGVNEQFF. DNA for the CDR3: TGTGCCAGCAGCTTTTATGGACAGGGTGTAAATGAGCAGTTCTTC.

The chain has TRBV11-2 and TRBJ2-3, with TRBD2 as a possible D gene (5 bases). Trimming took 1 base from V and 2 from J, leaving 7 bases between them. The germline CDR1 and CDR2 sequences are SGHAT and FQNNGV. The CDR3 spans 14 residues. This CDR3 reads CASSLAGSTDTQYF. The CDR3 DNA reads TGTGCCAGCAGCTTAGCGGGGTCCACAGATACGCAGTATTTT.

The chain employs TRBV6-6 and TRBJ1-5, with D possibly matching TRBD1 (6 bases). Trimming cost V 2 bases and J 3 bases, with 11 bases left between them. The germline V gene has CDR1 MNHNY and CDR2 SVGAGI (reference sequence). CDR3 length: 15 amino acids. The CDR3 loop is CASSYGAGDNQPQHF. The DNA of the CDR3 is TGTGCCAGCAGTTACGGGGCAGGGGACAATCAGCCCCAGCATTTT.

The chain couples TRBV5-1 to TRBJ1-4; D perhaps matches TRBD1 (5 bases). Germline V gene sequence: CDR1 SGHRS, CDR2 YFSETQ. V gave up 0 bases and J gave up 7 bases, with 10 bases separating them. This CDR3 region has 14 residues. CDR3 DNA: TGCGCCAGCAGCTTGGCAGGGTATGCTGAAAAACTGTTTTTT. This gives the protein CASSLAGYAEKLFF.

J is TRBJ1-6 and V is TRBV19, with D uncertain. The CDR3 runs 17 residues. The germline V gene has CDR1 LNHDA and CDR2 SQIVND (reference sequence). The ends were cut back, 1 base at V and 0 bases at J, with 10 bases in the middle. The CDR3 spells CASSIAQDSSYNSPLHF. CDR3 DNA sequence: TGTGCCAGTAGTATAGCGCAGGATAGCTCCTATAATTCACCCCTCCACTTT.

The J gene is TRBJ1-6, the V gene TRBV4-1; no clear D gene. CDR3 length: 14 residues. The germline gives CDR1 MGHRA, CDR2 YSYEKL. Trimming removed 9 bases from V and 10 bases from J, with 19 bases in between. CDR3 DNA: TGCGCCAGTGCTGAGGCAGCCCCCCTGTCACCCCTCCACTTT. It codes for CASAEAAPLSPLHF.

In its sample, this clone was seen once. This chain uses TRBV9 with TRBJ2-1; 14 nucleotides match TRBD2. The CDR3 covers 15 residues. V was pared by 0 bases and J by 7 bases, with 0 bases of the junction left unmatched. Germline loops: CDR1 SGDLS, CDR2 YYNGEE. Here the CDR3 DNA reads TGTGCCAGCAGCGTAGGACTAGCGGGGGGGAATGAGCAGTTCTTC. Protein: CASSVGLAGGNEQFF. Combining the CDR3 with reference TRBV9 and TRBJ2-1 gives the whole variable domain DSGVTQTPKHLITATGQRVTLRCSPRSGDLSVYWYQQSLDQGLQFLIQYYNGEERAKGNILERFSAQQFPDLHSELNLSSLELGDSALYFCASSVGLAGGNEQFFGPGTRLTVL.

The chain joins TRBV7-8 to TRBJ2-5, with TRBD2 matching over 7 bases. The germline gives CDR1 SGHVS, CDR2 FQNEAQ. CDR3 length equals 15 residues. With V trimmed by 3 bases and J by 7 bases, 11 bases remained unmatched. As DNA, the CDR3 is TGTGCCAGCAGCTTTTCGAGCGGGGTGCTTGTGACCCAGTACTTC. Its protein is CASSFSSGVLVTQYF.

This chain links TRBV13 with TRBJ1-3; no firm D call. Germline V gene lookup returns CDR1 PRHDT and CDR2 FYEKMQ (reference sequence). This CDR3 contains 11 residues. Trimming removed 8 bases from V and 1 base from J, with 3 bases in between. This chain's CDR3 is CASSSGNTIYF. CDR3 DNA sequence: TGTGCCAGCTCGTCTGGAAACACCATATATTTT.

The chain is built from TRBV6-5 and TRBJ2-5; TRBD1 aligns across 8 bases. The end of the DNA aligns better with TRBJ2-7, so the J call may be wrong. Germline assignment: CDR1 MNHEY and CDR2 SVGAGI. The CDR3 totals 15 residues. The chain's CDR3 is CASTQSGTGRGEQYF. CDR3 DNA: TGTGCCAGCACCCAATCCGGGACAGGCCGCGGCGAGCAGTACTTC.

The chain combines TRBV5-1 with TRBJ1-1, with 8 bases that match TRBD1. V lost 4 bases and J lost 2; bases outside the gene matches: 7. Germline CDR1 and CDR2: SGHRS and YFSETQ. This CDR3 contains 15 residues. CDR3 nucleotides: TGCGCCAGCAGCCGGGGCGGACAGGGAAACACTGAAGCTTTCTTT. It yields the protein CASSRGGQGNTEAFF.

V and J are TRBV18 and TRBJ1-4; D not certain. The germline V gene encodes CDR1 KGHSH and CDR2 LQKENI. This CDR3 is 14 amino acids long. V lost 2 bases, J lost 12 bases, and 16 bases lay in between. CDR3 DNA sequence: TGTGCCAGCTCACCAGAACACTTGAGTGGAGAACTGTTTTTT. This gives the protein CASSPEHLSGELFF.

As for this clone: The junction shows a germline mismatch at one end, possibly a read error. Different DNA sequences within this sample yield the same CDR3. This rearrangement joins TRBV2 to TRBJ1-6; 7 positions agree with TRBD1. CDR1 is SNHLY and CDR2 is FYNNEI in the germline V gene. This CDR3 spans 15 amino acids. CDR3 residues: CASSDRGSYNSPLHF. As DNA, the CDR3 is TGTGCCAGCAGTGACAGGGGGTCCTATAATTCCCCCCTCCACTTT.

The rearrangement links TRBV9 to TRBJ1-1, with 10 bases matching TRBD1. CDR1 and CDR2 (germline): SGDLS, YYNGEE. Trimming at V came to 4 bases and at J to 4 bases, leaving 10 bases not matched to a gene. The CDR3 spans 16 residues. CDR3 residues: CASSSRQGAPSTEAFF. CDR3 sequence (DNA): TGTGCCAGCAGCTCCCGACAGGGGGCGCCGAGCACTGAAGCTTTCTTT.